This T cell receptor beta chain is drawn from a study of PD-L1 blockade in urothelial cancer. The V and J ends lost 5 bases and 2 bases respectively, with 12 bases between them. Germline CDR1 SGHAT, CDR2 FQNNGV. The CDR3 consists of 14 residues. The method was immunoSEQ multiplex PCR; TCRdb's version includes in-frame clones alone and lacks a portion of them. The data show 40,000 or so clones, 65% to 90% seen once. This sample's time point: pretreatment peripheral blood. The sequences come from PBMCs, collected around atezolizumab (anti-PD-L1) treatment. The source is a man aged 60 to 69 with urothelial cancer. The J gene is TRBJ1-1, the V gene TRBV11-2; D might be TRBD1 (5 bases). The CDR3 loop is CASSRGGINTEAFF. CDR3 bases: TGTGCCAGCAGCCGGGGGGGAATTAACACTGAAGCTTTCTTT.